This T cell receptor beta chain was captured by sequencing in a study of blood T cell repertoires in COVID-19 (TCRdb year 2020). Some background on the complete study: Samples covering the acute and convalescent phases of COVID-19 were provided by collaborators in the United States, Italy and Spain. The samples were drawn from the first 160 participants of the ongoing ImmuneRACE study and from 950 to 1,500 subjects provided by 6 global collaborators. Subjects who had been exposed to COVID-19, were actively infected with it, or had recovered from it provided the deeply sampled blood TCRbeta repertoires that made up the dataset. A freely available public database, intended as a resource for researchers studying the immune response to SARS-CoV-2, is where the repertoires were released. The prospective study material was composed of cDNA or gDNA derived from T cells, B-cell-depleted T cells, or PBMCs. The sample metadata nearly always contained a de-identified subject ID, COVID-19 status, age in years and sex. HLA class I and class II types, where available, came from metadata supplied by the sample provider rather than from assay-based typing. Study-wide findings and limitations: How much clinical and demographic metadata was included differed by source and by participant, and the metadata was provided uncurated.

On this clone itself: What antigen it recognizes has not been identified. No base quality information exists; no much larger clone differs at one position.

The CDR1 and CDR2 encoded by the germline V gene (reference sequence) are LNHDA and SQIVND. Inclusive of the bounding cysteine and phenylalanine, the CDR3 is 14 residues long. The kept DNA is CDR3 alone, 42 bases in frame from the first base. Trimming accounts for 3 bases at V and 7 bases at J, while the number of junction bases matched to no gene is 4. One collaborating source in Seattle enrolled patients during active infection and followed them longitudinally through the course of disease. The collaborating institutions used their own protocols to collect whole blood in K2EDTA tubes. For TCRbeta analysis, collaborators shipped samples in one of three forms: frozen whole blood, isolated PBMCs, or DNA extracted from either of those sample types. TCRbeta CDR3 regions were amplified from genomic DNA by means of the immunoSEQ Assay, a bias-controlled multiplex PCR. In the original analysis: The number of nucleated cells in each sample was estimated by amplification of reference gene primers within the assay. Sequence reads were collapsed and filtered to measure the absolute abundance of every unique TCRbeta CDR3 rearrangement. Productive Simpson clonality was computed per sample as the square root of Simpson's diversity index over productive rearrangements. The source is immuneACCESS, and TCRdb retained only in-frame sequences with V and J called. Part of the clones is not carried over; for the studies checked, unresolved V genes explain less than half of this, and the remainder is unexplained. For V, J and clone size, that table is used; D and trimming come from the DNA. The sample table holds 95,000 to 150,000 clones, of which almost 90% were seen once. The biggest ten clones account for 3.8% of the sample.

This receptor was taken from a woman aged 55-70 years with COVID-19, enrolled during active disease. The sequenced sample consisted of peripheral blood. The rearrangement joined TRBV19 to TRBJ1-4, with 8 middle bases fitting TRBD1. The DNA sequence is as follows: TGTGCCAGTAGTATCGGCAGGGGGCCTGAAAAACTGTTTTTT. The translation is CASSIGRGPEKLFF.